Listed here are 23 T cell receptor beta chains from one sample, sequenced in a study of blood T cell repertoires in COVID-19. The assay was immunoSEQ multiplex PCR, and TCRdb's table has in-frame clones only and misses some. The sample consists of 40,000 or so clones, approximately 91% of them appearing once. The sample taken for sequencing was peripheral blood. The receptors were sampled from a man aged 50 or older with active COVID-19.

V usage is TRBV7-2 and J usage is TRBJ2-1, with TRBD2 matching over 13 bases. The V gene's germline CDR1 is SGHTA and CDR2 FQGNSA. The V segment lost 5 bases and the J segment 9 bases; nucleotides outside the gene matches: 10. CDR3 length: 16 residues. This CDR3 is CASSRGLAGDQREQFF. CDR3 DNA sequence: TGTGCCAGCAGCCGCGGACTAGCGGGAGATCAGCGTGAGCAGTTCTTC. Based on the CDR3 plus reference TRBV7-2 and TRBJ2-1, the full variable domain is GAGVSQSPSNKVTEKGKDVELRCDPISGHTALYWYRQSLGQGLEFLIYFQGNSAPDKSGLPSDRFSAERTGGSVSTLTIQRTQQEDSAVYLCASSRGLAGDQREQFFGPGTRLTVL.

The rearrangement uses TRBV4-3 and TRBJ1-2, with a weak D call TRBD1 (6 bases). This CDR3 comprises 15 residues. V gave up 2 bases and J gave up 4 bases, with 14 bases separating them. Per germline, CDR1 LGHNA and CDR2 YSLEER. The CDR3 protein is CASSQLLTGSYGYTF. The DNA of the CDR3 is TGCGCCAGCAGCCAACTACTGACAGGCTCCTATGGCTACACCTTC.

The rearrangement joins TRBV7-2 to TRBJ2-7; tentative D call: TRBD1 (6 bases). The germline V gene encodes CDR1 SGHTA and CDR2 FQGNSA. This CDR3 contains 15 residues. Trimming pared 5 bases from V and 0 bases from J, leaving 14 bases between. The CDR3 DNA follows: TGTGCCAGCAGCATCTCCGGGACAAGCTCCTACGAGCAGTACTTC. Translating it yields CASSISGTSSYEQYF.

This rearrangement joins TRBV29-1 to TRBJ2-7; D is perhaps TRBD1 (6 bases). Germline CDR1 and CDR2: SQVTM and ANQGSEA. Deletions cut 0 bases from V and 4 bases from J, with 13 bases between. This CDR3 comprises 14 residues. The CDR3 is CSVEDEDRLYEQYF. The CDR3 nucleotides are TGCAGCGTTGAAGATGAAGACAGGCTTTACGAGCAGTACTTC.

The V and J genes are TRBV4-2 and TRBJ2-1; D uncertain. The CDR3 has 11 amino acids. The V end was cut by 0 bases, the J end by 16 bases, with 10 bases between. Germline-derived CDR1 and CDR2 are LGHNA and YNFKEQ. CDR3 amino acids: CASSQEAHLFF. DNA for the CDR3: TGTGCCAGCAGCCAAGAAGCCCACCTTTTCTTC.

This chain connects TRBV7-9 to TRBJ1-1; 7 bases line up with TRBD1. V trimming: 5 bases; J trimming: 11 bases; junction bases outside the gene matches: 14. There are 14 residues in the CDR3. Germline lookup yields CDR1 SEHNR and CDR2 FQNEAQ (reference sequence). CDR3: CASSLTQGQIRAFF. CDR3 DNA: TGTGCCAGCAGCCTCACACAGGGGCAAATTCGGGCTTTCTTT.

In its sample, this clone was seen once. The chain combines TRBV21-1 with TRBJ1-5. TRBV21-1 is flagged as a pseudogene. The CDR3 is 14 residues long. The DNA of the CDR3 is TGTGCCAGCAGCCGCGCTGGAGGGAATCAGCCCCAGCATTTT. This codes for CASSRAGGNQPQHF.

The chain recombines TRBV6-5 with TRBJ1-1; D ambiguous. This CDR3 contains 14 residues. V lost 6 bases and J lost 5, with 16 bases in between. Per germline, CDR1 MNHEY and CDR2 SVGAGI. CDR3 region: CASRPPGEKTEAFF. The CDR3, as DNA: TGTGCCAGCAGGCCCCCGGGAGAAAAAACTGAAGCTTTCTTT.

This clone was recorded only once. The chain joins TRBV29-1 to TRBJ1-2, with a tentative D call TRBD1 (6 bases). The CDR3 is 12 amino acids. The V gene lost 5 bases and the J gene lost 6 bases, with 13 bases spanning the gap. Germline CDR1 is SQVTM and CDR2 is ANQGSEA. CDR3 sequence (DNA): TGCAGCGTTATACAGGGATCAAATGGCTACACCTTC. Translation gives CSVIQGSNGYTF.

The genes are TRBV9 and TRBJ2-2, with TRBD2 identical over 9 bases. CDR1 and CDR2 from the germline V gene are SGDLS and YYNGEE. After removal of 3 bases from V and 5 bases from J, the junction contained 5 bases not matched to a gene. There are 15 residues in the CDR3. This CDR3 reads CASSALAGWTGELFF. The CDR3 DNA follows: TGTGCCAGCAGCGCGCTAGCGGGATGGACCGGGGAGCTGTTTTTT.

This CDR3 is CASSQSRATNEKLFF. CDR3 sequence (DNA): TGTGCCAGCAGCCAATCGAGAGCAACTAATGAAAAACTGTTTTTT. The chain links TRBV16 to TRBJ1-4, with D hard to call. The CDR3 runs to 15 residues. From germline, CDR1 is KGHSY and CDR2 FQNENV. V shed 0 bases and J shed 0 bases, with 5 bases lying between them.

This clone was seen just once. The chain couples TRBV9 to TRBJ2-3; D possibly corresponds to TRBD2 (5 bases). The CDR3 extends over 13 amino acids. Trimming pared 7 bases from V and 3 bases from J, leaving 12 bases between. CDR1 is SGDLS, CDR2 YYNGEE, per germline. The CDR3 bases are TGTGCCAGCTCATCCCCGGGAACAGATACGCAGTATTTT. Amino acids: CASSSPGTDTQYF.

DNA for the CDR3: TGTGCCAGCAGTTTAGGACAGGCTCGCGGCTACACCTTC. Translated, it gives CASSLGQARGYTF. The rearrangement links TRBV28 to TRBJ1-2, with TRBD1 matching over 7 bases. The V segment lost 2 bases and the J segment 8 bases; nucleotides outside the gene matches: 5. The CDR3 runs 13 residues. Germline V gene sequence: CDR1 MDHEN, CDR2 SYDVKM.

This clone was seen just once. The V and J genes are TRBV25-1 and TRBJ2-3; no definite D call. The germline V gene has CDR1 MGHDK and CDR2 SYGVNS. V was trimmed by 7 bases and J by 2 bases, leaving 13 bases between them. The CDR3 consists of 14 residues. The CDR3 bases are TGTGCCAGCACCCCTCCCCTTAACACAGATACGCAGTATTTT. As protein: CASTPPLNTDTQYF.

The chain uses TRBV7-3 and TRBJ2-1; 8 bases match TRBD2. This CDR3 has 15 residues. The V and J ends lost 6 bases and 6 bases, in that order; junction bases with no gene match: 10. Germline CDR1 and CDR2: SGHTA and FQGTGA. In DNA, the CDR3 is TGTGCCAGCAGTGTTTCCGGGAGGGCCCCCAATGAGCAGTTCTTC. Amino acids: CASSVSGRAPNEQFF.

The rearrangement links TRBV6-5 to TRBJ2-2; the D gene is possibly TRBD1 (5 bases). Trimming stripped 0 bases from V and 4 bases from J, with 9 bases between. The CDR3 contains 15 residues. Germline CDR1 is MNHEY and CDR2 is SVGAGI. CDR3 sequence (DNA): TGTGCCAGCAGTTACTCGAAACAGGCCACCGGGGAGCTGTTTTTT. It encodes CASSYSKQATGELFF.

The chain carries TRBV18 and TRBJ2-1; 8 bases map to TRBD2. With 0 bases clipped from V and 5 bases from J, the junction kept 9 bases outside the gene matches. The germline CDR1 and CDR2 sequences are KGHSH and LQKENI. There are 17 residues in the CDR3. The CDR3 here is CASSPPVGLAGNNEQFF. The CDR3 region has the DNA TGTGCCAGCTCACCACCGGTCGGGCTAGCGGGTAACAATGAGCAGTTCTTC.

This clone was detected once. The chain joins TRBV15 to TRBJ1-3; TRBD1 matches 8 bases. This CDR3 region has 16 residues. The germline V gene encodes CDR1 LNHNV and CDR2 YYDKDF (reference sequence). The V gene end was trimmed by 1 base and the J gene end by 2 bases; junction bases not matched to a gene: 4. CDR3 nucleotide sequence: TGTGCCACCAGCAGAGGGGGACAGGAGCCTGGAAACACCATATATTTT. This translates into CATSRGGQEPGNTIYF.

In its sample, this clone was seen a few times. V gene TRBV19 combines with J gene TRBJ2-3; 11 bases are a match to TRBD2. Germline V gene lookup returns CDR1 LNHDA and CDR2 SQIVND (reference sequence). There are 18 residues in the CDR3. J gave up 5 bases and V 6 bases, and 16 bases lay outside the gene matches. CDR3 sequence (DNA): TGTGCCAGTAGCTGGGGGGTAGCGGGAGGGCCAGTGGAAGATACGCAGTATTTT. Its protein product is CASSWGVAGGPVEDTQYF.

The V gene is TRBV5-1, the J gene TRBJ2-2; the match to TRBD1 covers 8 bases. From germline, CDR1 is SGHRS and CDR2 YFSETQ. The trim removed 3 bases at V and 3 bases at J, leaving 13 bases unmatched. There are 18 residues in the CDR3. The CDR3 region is CASSSGQGATPYTGELFF. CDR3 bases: TGCGCCAGCAGCTCCGGACAGGGCGCAACTCCCTACACCGGGGAGCTGTTTTTT.

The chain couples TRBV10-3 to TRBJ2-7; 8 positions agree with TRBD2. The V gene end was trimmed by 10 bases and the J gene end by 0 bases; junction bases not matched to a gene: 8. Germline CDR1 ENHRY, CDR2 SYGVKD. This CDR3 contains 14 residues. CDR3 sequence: CATSERESSYEQYF. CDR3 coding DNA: TGTGCCACCTCGGAGCGGGAGAGCTCCTACGAGCAGTACTTC.

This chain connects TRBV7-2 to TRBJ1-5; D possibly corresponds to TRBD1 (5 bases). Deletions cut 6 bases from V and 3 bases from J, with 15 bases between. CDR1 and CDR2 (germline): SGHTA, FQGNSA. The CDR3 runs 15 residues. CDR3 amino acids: CASSVGAGYNQPQHF. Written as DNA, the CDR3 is TGTGCCAGCAGTGTAGGGGCAGGATACAATCAGCCCCAGCATTTT.

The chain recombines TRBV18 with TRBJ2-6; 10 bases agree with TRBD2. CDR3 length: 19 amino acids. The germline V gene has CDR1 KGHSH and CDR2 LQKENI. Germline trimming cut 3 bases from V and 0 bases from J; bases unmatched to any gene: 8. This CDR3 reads CASSPSSLAGFSGANVLTF. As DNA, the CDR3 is TGTGCCAGCTCACCCTCTTCACTAGCGGGGTTCTCTGGGGCCAACGTCCTGACTTTC.